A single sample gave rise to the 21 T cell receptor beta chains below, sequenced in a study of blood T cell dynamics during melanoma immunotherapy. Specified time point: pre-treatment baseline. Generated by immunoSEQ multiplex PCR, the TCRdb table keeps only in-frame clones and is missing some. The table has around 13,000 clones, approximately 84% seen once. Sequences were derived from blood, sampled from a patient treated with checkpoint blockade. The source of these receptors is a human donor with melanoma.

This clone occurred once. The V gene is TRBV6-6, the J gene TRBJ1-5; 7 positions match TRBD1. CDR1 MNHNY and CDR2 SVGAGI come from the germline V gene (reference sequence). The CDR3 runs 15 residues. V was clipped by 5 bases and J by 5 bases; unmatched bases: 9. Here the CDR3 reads CASSTRDRPYQPQHF. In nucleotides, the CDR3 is TGTGCCAGCAGTACCCGGGACAGACCTTATCAGCCCCAGCATTTT.

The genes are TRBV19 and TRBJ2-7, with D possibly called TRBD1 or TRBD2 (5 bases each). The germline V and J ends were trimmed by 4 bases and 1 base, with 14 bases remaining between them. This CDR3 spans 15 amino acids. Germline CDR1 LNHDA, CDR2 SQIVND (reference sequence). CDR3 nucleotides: TGTGCCAGTAGTACCCGGGACCACAAATCCTACGAGCAGTACTTC. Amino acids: CASSTRDHKSYEQYF.

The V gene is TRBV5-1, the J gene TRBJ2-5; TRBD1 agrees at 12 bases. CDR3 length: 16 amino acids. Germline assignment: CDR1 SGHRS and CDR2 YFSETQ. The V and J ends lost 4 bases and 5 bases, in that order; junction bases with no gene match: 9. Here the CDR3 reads CASSGAGQGAGETQYF. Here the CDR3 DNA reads TGCGCCAGCAGCGGTGCGGGACAGGGGGCCGGCGAGACCCAGTACTTC.

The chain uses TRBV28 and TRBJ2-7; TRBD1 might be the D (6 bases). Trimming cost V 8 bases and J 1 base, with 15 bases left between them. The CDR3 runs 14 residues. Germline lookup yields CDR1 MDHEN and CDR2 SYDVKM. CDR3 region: CASEGETGSYEQYF. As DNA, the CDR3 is TGTGCCAGCGAGGGGGAAACGGGGTCCTACGAGCAGTACTTC. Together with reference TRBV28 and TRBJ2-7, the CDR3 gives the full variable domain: DVKVTQSSRYLVKRTGEKVFLECVQDMDHENMFWYRQDPGLGLRLIYFSYDVKMKEKGDIPEGYSVSREKKERFSLILESASTNQTSMYLCASEGETGSYEQYFGPGTRLTVT.

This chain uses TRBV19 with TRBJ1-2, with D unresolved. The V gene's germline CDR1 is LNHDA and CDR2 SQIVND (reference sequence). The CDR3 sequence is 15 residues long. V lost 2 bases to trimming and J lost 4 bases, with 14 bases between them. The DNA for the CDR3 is TGTGCCAGTAGTATATTATCGGGAGCCTTCTATGGCTACACCTTC. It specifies CASSILSGAFYGYTF.

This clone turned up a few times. CDR3 protein: CSVQGGQGNTEAFF. The DNA for the CDR3 is TGCAGCGTGCAAGGTGGACAGGGGAACACTGAAGCTTTCTTT. This chain uses TRBV29-1 with TRBJ1-1; 8 bases match TRBD1. V shed 6 bases, J shed 1 base, and the junction held 7 bases outside the gene matches. Germline values: CDR1 SQVTM, CDR2 ANQGSEA. The CDR3 is 14 amino acids.

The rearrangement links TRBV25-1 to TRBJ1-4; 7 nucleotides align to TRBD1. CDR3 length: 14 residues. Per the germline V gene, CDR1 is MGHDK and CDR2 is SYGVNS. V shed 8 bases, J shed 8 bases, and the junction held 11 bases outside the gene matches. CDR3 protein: CASGRTEGAEKLFF. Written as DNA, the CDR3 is TGTGCCAGCGGACGGACAGAGGGGGCGGAAAAACTGTTTTTT. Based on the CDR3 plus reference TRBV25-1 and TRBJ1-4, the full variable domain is EADIYQTPRYLVIGTGKKITLECSQTMGHDKMYWYQQDPGMELHLIHYSYGVNSTEKGDLSSESTVSRIRTEHFPLTLESARPSHTSQYLCASGRTEGAEKLFFGSGTQLSVL.

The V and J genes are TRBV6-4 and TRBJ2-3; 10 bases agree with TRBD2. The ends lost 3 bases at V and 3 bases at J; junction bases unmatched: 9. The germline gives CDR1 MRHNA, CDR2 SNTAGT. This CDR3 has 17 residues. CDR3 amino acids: CASSERSGGFRTDTQYF. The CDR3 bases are TGTGCCAGCAGTGAACGTAGCGGGGGGTTTAGGACAGATACGCAGTATTTT.

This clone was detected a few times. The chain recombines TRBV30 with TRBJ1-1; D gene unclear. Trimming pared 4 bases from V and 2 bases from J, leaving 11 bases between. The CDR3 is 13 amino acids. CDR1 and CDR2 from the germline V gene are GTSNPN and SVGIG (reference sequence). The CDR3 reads CAWTGKRNTEAFF. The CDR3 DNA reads TGTGCCTGGACCGGAAAGAGAAACACTGAAGCTTTCTTT.

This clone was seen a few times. The CDR3 DNA reads as TGTGCCACCGCGGGGCAGCCCTCTGGAAACACCATATATTTT. Protein: CATAGQPSGNTIYF. The chain recombines TRBV18 with TRBJ1-3; possibly TRBD1 for D (5 bases). CDR1 and CDR2 from the germline V gene are KGHSH and LQKENI. V lost 10 bases and J lost 0, with 13 bases in between. The CDR3 runs 14 residues. The full variable domain, its missing parts supplied by reference TRBV18 and TRBJ1-3, is NAGVMQNPRHLVRRRGQEARLRCSPMKGHSHVYWYRQLPEEGLKFMVYLQKENIIDESGMPKERFSAEFPKEGPSILRIQQVVRGDSAAYFCATAGQPSGNTIYFGEGSWLTVV.

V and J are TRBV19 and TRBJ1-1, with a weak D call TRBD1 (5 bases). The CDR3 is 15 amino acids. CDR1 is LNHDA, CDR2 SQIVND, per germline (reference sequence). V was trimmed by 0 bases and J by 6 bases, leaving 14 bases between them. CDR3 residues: CASSIDGALGSEAFF. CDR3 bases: TGTGCCAGTAGTATAGATGGGGCCCTTGGCTCTGAAGCTTTCTTT.

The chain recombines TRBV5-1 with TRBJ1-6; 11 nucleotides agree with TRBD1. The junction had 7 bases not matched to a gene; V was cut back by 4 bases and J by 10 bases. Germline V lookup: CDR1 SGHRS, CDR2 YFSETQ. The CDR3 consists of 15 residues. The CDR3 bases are TGCGCCAGCAGCCGGACAGGGGGCGAGAGATCACCCCTCCACTTT. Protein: CASSRTGGERSPLHF.

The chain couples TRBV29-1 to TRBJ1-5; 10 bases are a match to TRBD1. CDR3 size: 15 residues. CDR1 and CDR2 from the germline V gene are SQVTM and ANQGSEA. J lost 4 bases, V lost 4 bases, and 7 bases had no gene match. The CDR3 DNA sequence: TGCAGCGTTGGGACAGGGGGGAGTTTTAATCAGCCCCAGCATTTT. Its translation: CSVGTGGSFNQPQHF. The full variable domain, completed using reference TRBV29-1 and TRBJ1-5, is SAVISQKPSRDICQRGTSLTIQCQVDSQVTMMFWYRQQPGQSLTLIATANQGSEATYESGFVIDKFPISRPNLTFSTLTVSNMSPEDSSIYLCSVGTGGSFNQPQHFGDGTRLSIL.

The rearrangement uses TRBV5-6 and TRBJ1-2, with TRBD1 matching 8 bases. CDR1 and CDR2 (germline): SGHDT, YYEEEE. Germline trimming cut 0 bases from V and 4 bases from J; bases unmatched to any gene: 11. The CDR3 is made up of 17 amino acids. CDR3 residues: CASSLVQGAGPIYGYTF. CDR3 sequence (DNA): TGTGCCAGCAGCTTGGTTCAGGGGGCAGGACCTATCTATGGCTACACCTTC.

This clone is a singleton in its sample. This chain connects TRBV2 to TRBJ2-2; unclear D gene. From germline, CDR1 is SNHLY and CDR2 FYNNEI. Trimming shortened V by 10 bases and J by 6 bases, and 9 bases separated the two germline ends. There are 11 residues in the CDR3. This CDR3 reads CATRRAGELFF. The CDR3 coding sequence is TGTGCCACTCGCCGGGCCGGGGAGCTGTTTTTT.

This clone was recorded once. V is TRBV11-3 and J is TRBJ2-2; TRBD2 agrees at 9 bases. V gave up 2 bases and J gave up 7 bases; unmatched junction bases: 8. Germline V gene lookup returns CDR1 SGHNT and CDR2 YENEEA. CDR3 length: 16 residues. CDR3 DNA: TGTGCCAGCAGCTTATTTAGCGGGGGTCACGGCGGGGAGCTGTTTTTT. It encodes CASSLFSGGHGGELFF.

The CDR3 protein is CASSISPATDTQYF. For the CDR3, the DNA is TGTGCCAGTAGTATATCCCCGGCCACAGATACGCAGTATTTT. V gene TRBV19 combines with J gene TRBJ2-3; the D is unclear. V was trimmed by 2 bases and J by 2 bases, leaving 8 bases between them. The CDR3 runs 14 residues. Germline loops: CDR1 LNHDA, CDR2 SQIVND (reference sequence). Full variable domain (remainder filled in from reference TRBV19 and TRBJ2-3): DGGITQSPKYLFRKEGQNVTLSCEQNLNHDAMYWYRQDPGQGLRLIYYSQIVNDFQKGDIAEGYSVSREKKESFPLTVTSAQKNPTAFYLCASSISPATDTQYFGPGTRLTVL.

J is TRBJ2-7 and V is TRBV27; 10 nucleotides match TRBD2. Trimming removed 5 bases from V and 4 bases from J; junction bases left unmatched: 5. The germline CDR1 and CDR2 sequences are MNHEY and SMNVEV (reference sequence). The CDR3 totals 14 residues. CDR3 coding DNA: TGTGCCAGCAGTCGAAGCGGGGGGGCTTACGAGCAGTACTTC. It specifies CASSRSGGAYEQYF.

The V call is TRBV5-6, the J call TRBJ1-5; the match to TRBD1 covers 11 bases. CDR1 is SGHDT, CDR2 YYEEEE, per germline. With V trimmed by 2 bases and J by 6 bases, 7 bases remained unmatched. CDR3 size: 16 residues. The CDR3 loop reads CASSLTQGQGAQPQHF. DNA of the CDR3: TGTGCCAGCAGCTTAACTCAAGGACAGGGGGCTCAGCCCCAGCATTTT.

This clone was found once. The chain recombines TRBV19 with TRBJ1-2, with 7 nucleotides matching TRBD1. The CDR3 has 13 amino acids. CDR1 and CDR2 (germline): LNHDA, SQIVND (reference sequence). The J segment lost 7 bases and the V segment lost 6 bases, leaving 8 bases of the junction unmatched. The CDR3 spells CASSRTGVSGYTF. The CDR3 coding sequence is TGTGCCAGTAGCAGAACAGGGGTCTCTGGCTACACCTTC. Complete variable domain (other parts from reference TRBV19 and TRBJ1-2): DGGITQSPKYLFRKEGQNVTLSCEQNLNHDAMYWYRQDPGQGLRLIYYSQIVNDFQKGDIAEGYSVSREKKESFPLTVTSAQKNPTAFYLCASSRTGVSGYTFGSGTRLTVV.

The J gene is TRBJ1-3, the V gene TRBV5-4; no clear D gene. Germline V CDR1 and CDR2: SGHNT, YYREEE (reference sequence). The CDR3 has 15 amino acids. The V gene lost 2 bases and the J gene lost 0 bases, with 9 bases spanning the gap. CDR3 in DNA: TGTGCCAGCAGCTTATCAGCGAGCTCTGGAAACACCATATATTTT. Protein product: CASSLSASSGNTIYF.